The 20 T cell receptor beta chains given below trace back to one sample, sequenced in a study. TCRdb independently ran MiXCR on the 5' RACE reads; one entry per CDR3 protein. This table has about 57,000 distinct CDR3 sequences, roughly 25% appearing once. The sorted Tregs were CD4+CD25+CD127-/low cells. Material: tumor-infiltrating Tregs sorted from the breast tumor. The source is a female donor with breast cancer.

A remark on this clonotype: With a much larger clone just one base away, this may be a read error. The gene calls are TRBV4-2 and TRBJ2-7; D ambiguous. This CDR3 spans 15 amino acids. Per germline, CDR1 LGHNA and CDR2 YNFKEQ. DNA of the CDR3: TGTGCCGGCAGCCAAGACTCACAAAATTCGTACGAGCAGTACTTC. Encoded protein: CAGSQDSQNSYEQYF.

A note on this clonotype: This sequence may be a read error, since a much larger clone differs from it by one base. The rearrangement uses TRBV6-5 and TRBJ1-1; tentatively, D is TRBD1 (5 bases). The CDR3 covers 16 residues. Germline V gene sequence: CDR1 MNHEY, CDR2 SVGAGI. The CDR3 sequence: CVSSPTYRKISTEAFF. In nucleotides, the CDR3 is TGTGTCAGCAGTCCGACCTACAGGAAGATAAGCACTGAAGCTTTCTTT.

There are a few counts of this clonotype. The chain joins TRBV5-1 to TRBJ2-1, with D uncertain. Germline loops: CDR1 SGHRS, CDR2 YFSETQ. V was trimmed by 2 bases and J by 5 bases, leaving 14 bases between them. CDR3 length: 15 amino acids. For the CDR3, the DNA is TGCGCCAGCAGCTTCAACTTGGGTCCCCACAATGAGCAGTTCTTC. It codes for CASSFNLGPHNEQFF. The full variable domain, rest sourced from reference TRBV5-1 and TRBJ2-1, is KAGVTQTPRYLIKTRGQQVTLSCSPISGHRSVSWYQQTPGQGLQFLFEYFSETQRNKGNFPGRFSGRQFSNSRSEMNVSTLELGDSALYLCASSFNLGPHNEQFFGPGTRLTVL.

This chain joins TRBV7-3 and TRBJ2-7, with 10 bases identical to TRBD2. The CDR3 is 16 amino acids. Germline V lookup: CDR1 SGHTA, CDR2 FQGTGA. V was clipped by 1 base and J by 5 bases; unmatched bases: 8. The CDR3 is CASSLNALAGVHEQYF. Here the CDR3 DNA reads TGTGCCAGCAGCTTAAACGCTCTAGCGGGAGTGCACGAGCAGTACTTC.

The chain combines TRBV12-3 or TRBV12-4 with TRBJ1-1; D remains ambiguous. The V and J ends lost 2 bases and 4 bases respectively, with 8 bases between them. This CDR3 is 13 amino acids long. The CDR3 is CASSLTGSTEAFF. Here the CDR3 DNA reads TGTGCCAGCAGTTTAACCGGGAGCACTGAAGCTTTCTTT.

This clonotype showed up many times. The chain uses TRBV12-3 or TRBV12-4 and TRBJ1-1; D possibly corresponds to TRBD1 (6 bases). Trimming left V 5 bases short and J 3 bases short, with 19 bases between. This CDR3 has 16 amino acids. The CDR3 loop reads CASSPLHLGGDTEAFF. DNA for the CDR3: TGTGCCAGCAGTCCGCTCCACCTGGGGGGCGACACTGAAGCTTTCTTT.

The V and J genes are TRBV5-1 and TRBJ2-7; 7 bases are shared with TRBD1. V lost 0 bases to trimming and J lost 2 bases; unmatched junction nucleotides: 2. The CDR3 consists of 14 residues. Germline-derived CDR1 and CDR2 are SGHRS and YFSETQ. CDR3 in DNA: TGCGCCAGCAGCTTGGAGGGACAGACCTACGAGCAGTACTTC. Translating it yields CASSLEGQTYEQYF.

This clonotype was detected only a few times. The chain has TRBV5-5 and TRBJ2-5, with 9 bases that match TRBD2. The trim removed 0 bases at V and 4 bases at J, leaving 4 bases unmatched. Per the germline V gene, CDR1 is SGHKS and CDR2 is YYEKEE (reference sequence). The CDR3 sequence is 15 residues long. The chain's CDR3 is CASSLDSGSAETQYF. In nucleotides, the CDR3 is TGTGCCAGCAGCTTGGATAGCGGGAGTGCAGAGACCCAGTACTTC.

V is TRBV10-2 and J is TRBJ2-1; tentatively, D is TRBD1 or TRBD2 (6 bases each). The V end lost 2 bases, the J end lost 8 bases, and 16 bases lay between the germline ends. Germline V gene lookup returns CDR1 WSHSY and CDR2 SAAADI. The CDR3 spans 15 residues. CDR3 sequence reads: CASSEAAEGVDEQFF. CDR3 in DNA: TGCGCCAGCAGTGAGGCTGCGGAGGGGGTAGATGAGCAGTTCTTC.

The chain links TRBV7-8 to TRBJ2-5, with TRBD2 as a possible D gene (7 bases). The germline gives CDR1 SGHVS, CDR2 FQNEAQ. The ends were cut back, 5 bases at V and 4 bases at J, with 14 bases in the middle. This CDR3 spans 14 amino acids. CDR3 region: CASSPRGGGETQYF. DNA for the CDR3: TGTGCCAGCAGCCCCAGGGGAGGGGGAGAGACCCAGTACTTC.

This clonotype was detected many times. The rearrangement uses TRBV10-3 and TRBJ1-6; the D is unclear. This CDR3 has 15 amino acids. The V end was cut by 3 bases, the J end by 4 bases, with 10 bases between. The V gene's germline CDR1 is ENHRY and CDR2 SYGVKD. The CDR3 DNA reads TGTGCCATCAGTGACTCAACTTCGTATAATTCACCCCTCCACTTT. Translated, it gives CAISDSTSYNSPLHF.

The chain recombines TRBV7-6 with TRBJ1-1; D is unresolved. Trimming removed 3 bases at V and 5 bases at J, with 10 bases between. The CDR3 loop spans 13 amino acids. The V gene's germline CDR1 is SGHVS and CDR2 FNYEAQ. CDR3 sequence: CASSFGVQTEAFF. The DNA for the CDR3 is TGTGCCAGCAGCTTCGGGGTACAGACTGAAGCTTTCTTT.

The V call is TRBV19, the J call TRBJ1-1; D not certain. The V end lost 3 bases, the J end lost 7 bases, and 9 bases lay between the germline ends. Germline V lookup: CDR1 LNHDA, CDR2 SQIVND (reference sequence). The CDR3 loop spans 12 amino acids. The DNA for the CDR3 is TGTGCCAGTAGTATCGGTATCGGTGAAGCTTTCTTT. This encodes CASSIGIGEAFF.

The rearrangement joins TRBV7-2 to TRBJ2-4; 15 nucleotides match TRBD2. From germline, CDR1 is SGHTA and CDR2 FQGNSA. This CDR3 contains 15 residues. V shed 5 bases and J 11 bases; nucleotides not matched to a gene: 7. DNA of the CDR3: TGTGCCAGCAGCCTGGGACTAGCGGGGGGAGACGTTCAGTACTTC. It specifies CASSLGLAGGDVQYF.

This clonotype was seen ten or more times. The chain employs TRBV5-1 and TRBJ2-3; TRBD2 matches at 7 bases. The CDR3 contains 17 residues. Trimming cost V 0 bases and J 1 base; bases outside gene matches: 8. Per germline, CDR1 SGHRS and CDR2 YFSETQ. CDR3 region: CASSLATSPTRTDTQYF. CDR3 coding DNA: TGCGCCAGCAGCTTGGCGACTAGCCCTACCCGCACAGATACGCAGTATTTT.

The chain combines TRBV5-6 with TRBJ2-3; D possibly corresponds to TRBD1 (6 bases). V was cut by 7 bases and J by 1 base, with 25 bases left in between. Germline CDR1 and CDR2: SGHDT and YYEEEE. This CDR3 spans 18 amino acids. The CDR3 DNA reads TGTGCCAGCGGCCCAACTCGGGACATAGCGACGCGCACAGATACGCAGTATTTT. Amino acids: CASGPTRDIATRTDTQYF.

This clonotype was recorded many times. V is TRBV5-1 and J is TRBJ2-5; 7 nucleotides align to TRBD1. The CDR3 covers 16 residues. Germline CDR1 is SGHRS and CDR2 is YFSETQ. With 4 bases clipped from V and 2 bases from J, the junction kept 11 bases outside the gene matches. This CDR3 reads CASSLGQLGVQETQYF. DNA of the CDR3: TGCGCCAGCAGCCTGGGACAGCTGGGGGTTCAAGAGACCCAGTACTTC.

By its share, this clonotype is medium-sized. This chain uses TRBV5-1 with TRBJ2-3; 8 positions agree with TRBD2. The CDR3 covers 13 residues. Germline CDR1 SGHRS, CDR2 YFSETQ. With 1 base clipped from V and 5 bases from J, the junction kept 0 bases outside the gene matches. In nucleotides, the CDR3 is TGCGCCAGCAGCTTGCGGGGGGGAGATACGCAGTATTTT. Its translation: CASSLRGGDTQYF.

As concerns this clonotype: The CDR3 does not close with the conserved phenylalanine or tryptophan, likely indicating a read error. The rearrangement joins TRBV10-2 to TRBJ2-2; TRBD2 matches 13 bases. Germline CDR1 reads WSHSY; CDR2 reads SAAADI. Trimming at V came to 10 bases and at J to 3 bases, leaving 8 bases not matched to a gene. The length of the CDR3 is 16 residues. CDR3 DNA sequence: TGCGCCACCAACCCGGGACTAGCGGGACACACCGGGGAGCTGTTTTTA. Protein sequence: CATNPGLAGHTGELFL.

This clonotype was counted between two and nine times. The chain links TRBV7-2 to TRBJ2-2; D is tentatively TRBD1 or TRBD2 (5 bases each). Trimming left V 6 bases short and J 6 bases short, with 8 bases between. From germline, CDR1 is SGHTA and CDR2 FQGNSA. This CDR3 is built from 12 residues. DNA of the CDR3: TGTGCCAGCAGGGGGCGGGCCGGGGAGCTGTTTTTT. This encodes CASRGRAGELFF.